These 5 T cell receptor beta chains originate from one sample sequenced in a study of regulatory and conventional T cells in RAG deficiency. Regulatory T cells were sorted from blood as CD4+ CD25-high CD127-low cells. Using immunoSEQ multiplex PCR, the repertoire was profiled, and TCRdb retains in-frame clones only, with some absent. This sample has over 15,000 clones, with approximately 86% found just once. These records were also assigned to another study, of regulatory T cells. According to that study: The PCR used 52 TRBV and 13 TRBJ primers.

Input material: Tregs sorted from blood. The source of these receptors is a human donor in good health.

The chain is built from TRBV18 and TRBJ2-7; D is undetermined. The V end lost 1 base, the J end lost 2 bases, and 3 bases lay between the germline ends. Germline lookup yields CDR1 KGHSH and CDR2 LQKENI. The CDR3 spans 12 residues. The CDR3 sequence: CASSPQAYEQYF. The DNA of the CDR3 is TGTGCCAGCTCACCACAAGCCTACGAGCAGTACTTC. Looking up the rest from reference TRBV18 and TRBJ2-7 gives the full variable domain: NAGVMQNPRHLVRRRGQEARLRCSPMKGHSHVYWYRQLPEEGLKFMVYLQKENIIDESGMPKERFSAEFPKEGPSILRIQQVVRGDSAAYFCASSPQAYEQYFGPGTRLTVT.

The genes are TRBV19 and TRBJ2-3, with TRBD2 matching over 11 bases. The CDR3 is 15 amino acids. V lost 7 bases, J lost 0 bases, and 3 bases stayed unmatched. Looked up from germline, CDR1 is LNHDA and CDR2 is SQIVND (reference sequence). The CDR3 coding sequence is TGTGCCAGTAACCGACTAGCGGGAAGCACAGATACGCAGTATTTT. Translated, it gives CASNRLAGSTDTQYF.

The chain recombines TRBV5-4 with TRBJ2-1; tentative D call: TRBD2 (6 bases). The germline V and J ends were trimmed by 0 bases and 0 bases, with 10 bases remaining between them. The germline CDR1 and CDR2 sequences are SGHNT and YYREEE (reference sequence). The CDR3 is 16 residues long. DNA for the CDR3: TGTGCCAGCAGCTTGGCCGCGGGGAGCTCCTACAATGAGCAGTTCTTC. Its protein product is CASSLAAGSSYNEQFF.

The J gene is TRBJ1-1, the V gene TRBV20-1, with D unclear. Germline loops: CDR1 DFQATT, CDR2 SNEGSKA (reference sequence). The CDR3 length is 10 residues. V lost 3 bases and J 11 bases, leaving 10 bases between the germline ends. CDR3 protein: CSASPREAFF. CDR3 nucleotide sequence: TGCAGTGCTAGCCCACGAGAGGCTTTCTTT.

V is TRBV18 and J is TRBJ1-2; TRBD1 agrees at 7 bases. V trimming: 6 bases; J trimming: 6 bases; junction bases outside the gene matches: 19. The CDR3 is 17 amino acids. In germline, CDR1 is KGHSH, CDR2 LQKENI. CDR3 DNA sequence: TGTGCCAGCTCCTACTTAGAGACAGGGAAGAGTAAAGATGGCTACACCTTC. Translating it yields CASSYLETGKSKDGYTF. Combining the CDR3 with reference TRBV18 and TRBJ1-2 gives the whole variable domain NAGVMQNPRHLVRRRGQEARLRCSPMKGHSHVYWYRQLPEEGLKFMVYLQKENIIDESGMPKERFSAEFPKEGPSILRIQQVVRGDSAAYFCASSYLETGKSKDGYTFGSGTRLTVV.